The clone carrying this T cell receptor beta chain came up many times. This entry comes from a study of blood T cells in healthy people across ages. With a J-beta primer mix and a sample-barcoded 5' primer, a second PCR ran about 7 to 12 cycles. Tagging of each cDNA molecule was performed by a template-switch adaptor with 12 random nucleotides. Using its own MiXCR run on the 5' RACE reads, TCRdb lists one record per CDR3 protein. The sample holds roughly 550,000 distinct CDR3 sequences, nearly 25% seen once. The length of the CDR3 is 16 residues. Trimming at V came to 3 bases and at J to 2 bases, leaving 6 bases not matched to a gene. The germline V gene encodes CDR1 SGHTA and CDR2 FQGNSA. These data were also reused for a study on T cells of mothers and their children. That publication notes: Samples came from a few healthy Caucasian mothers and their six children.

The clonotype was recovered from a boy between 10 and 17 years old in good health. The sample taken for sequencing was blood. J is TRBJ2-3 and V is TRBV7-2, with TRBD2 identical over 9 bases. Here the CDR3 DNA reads TGTGCCAGCAGCTTCGCCTCTAGCGGGACCACAGATACGCAGTATTTT. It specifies CASSFASSGTTDTQYF.